These 26 T cell receptor beta chains were all obtained from the same sample, sequenced in a study of blood T cell repertoires in COVID-19. Generated by immunoSEQ multiplex PCR, the TCRdb table keeps only in-frame clones and is missing some. The data show roughly 130,000 clones, with about 88% seen just once and around 3.6% held by the top ten. Sequenced: peripheral blood. These receptors all come from a man between 50 and 59 years old with active COVID-19.

The chain has TRBV5-1 and TRBJ2-4; weak D call: TRBD2 (6 bases). Trimming shortened V by 0 bases and J by 0 bases, and 10 bases separated the two germline ends. Germline assignment: CDR1 SGHRS and CDR2 YFSETQ. This CDR3 has 16 amino acids. The CDR3 loop reads CASSLGDLVAKNIQYF. CDR3 coding DNA: TGCGCCAGCAGCTTGGGGGACTTAGTAGCCAAAAACATTCAGTACTTC.

The chain has TRBV4-2 and TRBJ1-3, with D unclear. V gave up 1 base and J gave up 1 base, with 11 bases separating them. There are 16 residues in the CDR3. Per the germline V gene, CDR1 is LGHNA and CDR2 is YNFKEQ. CDR3 sequence reads: CASSQVAGSSGNTIYF. CDR3 bases: TGTGCCAGCAGCCAAGTGGCAGGCAGTTCTGGAAACACCATATATTTT.

J is TRBJ2-7 and V is TRBV5-1, with TRBD1 matching 9 bases. The CDR3 runs 15 residues. The J segment lost 2 bases and the V segment lost 4 bases, leaving 7 bases of the junction unmatched. CDR1 is SGHRS and CDR2 is YFSETQ in the germline V gene. The CDR3 reads CASSVGGTGPYEQYF. The CDR3 DNA is TGCGCCAGCAGCGTGGGTGGGACAGGGCCCTACGAGCAGTACTTC.

CDR3 DNA sequence: TGTGCCAGCAGCTTTTACGAGGGGGCCGAGACCCAGTACTTC. Its translation: CASSFYEGAETQYF. The chain links TRBV11-2 to TRBJ2-5, with 7 bases that match TRBD1. Germline V CDR1 and CDR2: SGHAT, FQNNGV. Unmatched junction bases numbered 6, after V lost 3 bases and J lost 5 bases. The CDR3 consists of 14 residues.

J is TRBJ2-5 and V is TRBV15; the D gene is possibly TRBD1 (5 bases). Germline lookup yields CDR1 LNHNV and CDR2 YYDKDF (reference sequence). The CDR3 covers 15 residues. Trimming removed 1 base from V and 4 bases from J, with 13 bases in between. As DNA, the CDR3 is TGTGCCACCAGCAGAGTGGCCAGGGCAATAGAGACCCAGTACTTC. This translates into CATSRVARAIETQYF.

This clone was found once. V gene TRBV7-9 combines with J gene TRBJ2-1, with D possibly TRBD2 on 6 matching bases. Trimming removed 5 bases from V and 8 bases from J, with 22 bases in between. This CDR3 has 16 amino acids. The germline V gene has CDR1 SEHNR and CDR2 FQNEAQ (reference sequence). The CDR3 DNA follows: TGTGCCAGCAGCCCACTCTCGGGGGTGGGATGGGATGAGCAGTTCTTC. Its translation: CASSPLSGVGWDEQFF.

In DNA, the CDR3 is TGTGCCAGTAGGGACCCGGGACTAGCTCAAGAGACCCAGTACTTC. Protein product: CASRDPGLAQETQYF. The chain employs TRBV19 and TRBJ2-5; 9 bases are a match to TRBD2. The germline V gene has CDR1 LNHDA and CDR2 SQIVND (reference sequence). The CDR3 loop spans 15 amino acids. V lost 6 bases and J lost 2; bases outside the gene matches: 7. Filled out from reference TRBV19 and TRBJ2-5, the complete variable domain reads DGGITQSPKYLFRKEGQNVTLSCEQNLNHDAMYWYRQDPGQGLRLIYYSQIVNDFQKGDIAEGYSVSREKKESFPLTVTSAQKNPTAFYLCASRDPGLAQETQYFGPGTRLLVL.

This sequence joins TRBV24-1 and TRBJ2-3; D may be TRBD2 (5 bases). The germline gives CDR1 KGHDR, CDR2 SFDVKD. Trimming removed 9 bases at V and 1 base at J, with 13 bases between. CDR3 size: 14 residues. The CDR3 loop is CATGGRAGTDTQYF. CDR3 nucleotides: TGTGCCACCGGAGGTCGGGCGGGCACAGATACGCAGTATTTT.

The J gene is TRBJ1-5, the V gene TRBV6-7; D is possibly TRBD1 (6 bases). TRBV6-7 is flagged as an ORF with uncertain function. V was cut by 2 bases and J by 5 bases, with 28 bases left in between. CDR3 length: 20 amino acids. The CDR3 spells CASSYETHTPGVRSDQPQHF. CDR3 DNA: TGTGCCAGCAGTTACGAAACACACACTCCAGGGGTGAGGTCGGATCAGCCCCAGCATTTT.

This clone occurred once. The chain uses TRBV7-9 and TRBJ2-7; D is uncertain. There are 14 residues in the CDR3. CDR1 and CDR2 from the germline V gene are SEHNR and FQNEAQ (reference sequence). The V gene lost 0 bases and the J gene lost 2 bases, with 8 bases spanning the gap. The CDR3 is CASSLAAGAYEQYF. The CDR3 DNA follows: TGTGCCAGCAGCTTAGCTGCAGGCGCCTACGAGCAGTACTTC.

This clone was counted a few times. The chain is built from TRBV5-6 and TRBJ1-2, with D possibly being TRBD1 (5 bases). This CDR3 region has 14 residues. Trimming took 4 bases from V and 5 from J, leaving 15 bases between them. The germline V gene encodes CDR1 SGHDT and CDR2 YYEEEE. The CDR3 DNA is TGTGCCAGCAGCCCCGGGGGAAGATTTTATGGCTACACCTTC. Encoded protein: CASSPGGRFYGYTF.

The chain recombines TRBV2 with TRBJ2-3; the match to TRBD2 covers 12 bases. Germline V gene lookup returns CDR1 SNHLY and CDR2 FYNNEI. The CDR3 sequence is 16 residues long. V lost 8 bases to trimming and J lost 6 bases; unmatched junction nucleotides: 12. The CDR3 here is CASRRELAGGPDTQYF. CDR3 bases: TGTGCCAGCCGGAGGGAGCTAGCGGGGGGGCCGGATACGCAGTATTTT.

V gene TRBV3-1 (or the pseudogene TRBV3-2) combines with J gene TRBJ1-1, with 8 bases that match TRBD1. CDR3 size: 14 residues. V was pared by 4 bases and J by 3 bases, with 4 bases of the junction left unmatched. Germline V gene lookup returns CDR1 LGHDT and CDR2 YNNKEL (reference sequence). In nucleotides, the CDR3 is TGTGCCAGCAGCCCCCGGACAGGGTACACTGAAGCTTTCTTT. As protein: CASSPRTGYTEAFF.

The CDR3 sequence is CASSKPTSIPTPREQYV. The CDR3 DNA reads as TGTGCCAGCAGCAAACCTACTAGCATACCCACTCCTAGGGAGCAGTACGTC. J is TRBJ2-7 and V is TRBV21-1; no DNA check was done on the table's D call, TRBD2. TRBV21-1 is a listed pseudogene. This CDR3 has 17 amino acids.

The chain links TRBV2 to TRBJ2-5; 10 positions match TRBD2. J gave up 5 bases and V 6 bases, and 9 bases lay outside the gene matches. The CDR3 spans 15 residues. Germline V lookup: CDR1 SNHLY, CDR2 FYNNEI. The CDR3 sequence: CASRGSAGGPETQYF. CDR3 nucleotide sequence: TGTGCCAGCAGAGGGTCAGCGGGAGGGCCGGAGACCCAGTACTTC.

The chain uses TRBV12-2 and TRBJ2-7; TRBD2 is taken as the D call from the table, unchecked against the DNA. TRBV12-2 is marked as a pseudogene. This CDR3 has 12 amino acids. This CDR3 reads CASRPQGGEQYF. In DNA, the CDR3 is TGTGCAAGTCGACCTCAGGGAGGCGAGCAGTACTTC.

J is TRBJ2-3 and V is TRBV7-2; D unclear. The CDR3 is 16 residues long. The germline V and J ends were trimmed by 1 base and 0 bases, with 11 bases remaining between them. Germline-derived CDR1 and CDR2 are SGHTA and FQGNSA. The CDR3 protein is CASSLVGDTSTDTQYF. Here the CDR3 DNA reads TGTGCCAGCAGCTTAGTTGGAGATACTAGCACAGATACGCAGTATTTT.

The V call is TRBV18, the J call TRBJ2-2; D may be TRBD2 (5 bases). The CDR3 runs to 16 residues. Germline V lookup: CDR1 KGHSH, CDR2 LQKENI. V lost 0 bases and J 6 bases, leaving 14 bases between the germline ends. In DNA, the CDR3 is TGTGCCAGCTCACCACCTTCTTCCGGGGTCGCCGGGGAGCTGTTTTTT. Translation: CASSPPSSGVAGELFF.

Of note for this clone: The same CDR3 can be traced to other DNA sequences in this sample. The chain is built from TRBV6-5 and TRBJ1-3; unclear D gene. V shed 2 bases and J shed 4 bases, with 6 bases lying between them. The CDR3 contains 13 residues. Germline CDR1 MNHEY, CDR2 SVGAGI. CDR3 DNA sequence: TGTGCCAGCAGTTACGCAGGAGGAAACACCATATATTTT. Its translation: CASSYAGGNTIYF.

Concerning this clone: The identical CDR3 is also encoded by other nucleotide sequences in the sample. This chain joins TRBV2 and TRBJ1-5, with 10 bases aligning to TRBD1. Trimming cost V 6 bases and J 2 bases; bases outside gene matches: 1. Germline CDR1 SNHLY, CDR2 FYNNEI. The CDR3 runs 14 residues. The CDR3 DNA reads TGTGCCAGCAGCGGGACAGGGGGCAATCAGCCCCAGCATTTT. Residues: CASSGTGGNQPQHF.

The CDR3 loop reads CASTGRAGNTIYF. The CDR3 DNA reads TGTGCCAGCACCGGCAGGGCTGGAAACACCATATATTTT. This chain joins TRBV6-5 and TRBJ1-3, with D perhaps matching TRBD1 (5 bases). The CDR3 loop spans 13 amino acids. Germline CDR1 MNHEY, CDR2 SVGAGI. The V end lost 7 bases, the J end lost 2 bases, and 9 bases lay between the germline ends.

The chain joins TRBV5-4 to TRBJ1-5, with 9 bases lining up with TRBD1. The CDR3 loop spans 14 amino acids. Germline CDR1 is SGHNT and CDR2 is YYREEE (reference sequence). After removal of 4 bases from V and 7 bases from J, the junction contained 6 bases not matched to a gene. The CDR3 loop is CASSAGQGDQPQHF. The CDR3 DNA reads as TGTGCCAGCAGCGCGGGACAGGGAGACCAGCCCCAGCATTTT.

The chain carries TRBV24-1 and TRBJ2-1; D is unclear. Trimming left V 3 bases short and J 8 bases short, with 10 bases between. The CDR3 length is 13 residues. From germline, CDR1 is KGHDR and CDR2 SFDVKD. The chain's CDR3 is CATSDSTQYEQFF. The DNA for the CDR3 is TGTGCCACCAGTGATAGCACACAGTATGAGCAGTTCTTC.

The CDR3 DNA follows: TGTGCCAGTAGTTTACAGCCATCTAACTATGGCTACACCTTC. This sequence encodes CASSLQPSNYGYTF. The chain carries TRBV19 and TRBJ1-2; D remains ambiguous. This CDR3 contains 14 residues. V was cut by 5 bases and J by 0 bases, with 10 bases left in between. The germline gives CDR1 LNHDA, CDR2 SQIVND (reference sequence). Full variable domain (outside the CDR3, taken from reference TRBV19 and TRBJ1-2): DGGITQSPKYLFRKEGQNVTLSCEQNLNHDAMYWYRQDPGQGLRLIYYSQIVNDFQKGDIAEGYSVSREKKESFPLTVTSAQKNPTAFYLCASSLQPSNYGYTFGSGTRLTVV.

This clone was detected a few times. This chain links TRBV6-5 with TRBJ1-2; no clear D gene. There are 12 residues in the CDR3. Trimming stripped 6 bases from V and 4 bases from J, with 9 bases between. Germline CDR1 and CDR2: MNHEY and SVGAGI. CDR3 DNA sequence: TGTGCCAGCAGAGACGACACCTATGGCTACACCTTC. Its protein is CASRDDTYGYTF.

This clone was seen once. The chain couples TRBV15 to TRBJ1-2; D uncertain. V lost 0 bases to trimming and J lost 4 bases, with 3 bases between them. Germline values: CDR1 LNHNV, CDR2 YYDKDF (reference sequence). The length of the CDR3 is 12 residues. Written as DNA, the CDR3 is TGTGCCACCAGCAGAGACGGCTATGGCTACACCTTC. This gives the protein CATSRDGYGYTF. Based on the CDR3 plus reference TRBV15 and TRBJ1-2, the full variable domain is DAMVIQNPRYQVTQFGKPVTLSCSQTLNHNVMYWYQQKSSQAPKLLFHYYDKDFNNEADTPDNFQSRRPNTSFCFLDIRSPGLGDTAMYLCATSRDGYGYTFGSGTRLTVV.